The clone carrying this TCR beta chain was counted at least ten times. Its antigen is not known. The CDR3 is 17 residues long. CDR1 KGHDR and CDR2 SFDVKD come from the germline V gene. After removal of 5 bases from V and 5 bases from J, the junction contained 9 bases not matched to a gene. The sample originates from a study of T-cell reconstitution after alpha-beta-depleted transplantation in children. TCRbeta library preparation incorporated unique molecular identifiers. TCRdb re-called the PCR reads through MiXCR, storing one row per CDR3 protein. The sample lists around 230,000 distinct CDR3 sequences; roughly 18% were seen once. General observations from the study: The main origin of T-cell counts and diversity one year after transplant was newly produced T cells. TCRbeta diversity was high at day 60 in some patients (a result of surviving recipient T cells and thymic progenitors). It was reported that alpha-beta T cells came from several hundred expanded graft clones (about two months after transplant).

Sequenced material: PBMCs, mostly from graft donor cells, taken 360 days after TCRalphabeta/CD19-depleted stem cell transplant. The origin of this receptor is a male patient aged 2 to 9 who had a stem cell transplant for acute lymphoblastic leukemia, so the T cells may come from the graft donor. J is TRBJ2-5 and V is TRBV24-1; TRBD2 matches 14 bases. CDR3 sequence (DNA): TGTGCCACCAGTGCCGGGACTAGCGGGGGTCGAAGGGAGACCCAGTACTTC. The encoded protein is CATSAGTSGGRRETQYF.